The text below deals with one TCR beta chain. The sample originates from a study of cytomegalovirus exposure and HLA in healthy donors. PCR primers comprised 60 Vbeta and 13 Jbeta primers. The table came from immunoSEQ multiplex PCR; TCRdb's copy has only in-frame clones and leaves some out. The profile shows about 140,000 clones, approximately 82% of them singletons. Sequenced sample: PBMCs. This clonotype originated in a woman in her sixties or seventies in good health and CMV-seropositive.

CDR3 region: CASSLRGSNQPQHF. The CDR3 nucleotides read TGTGCCAGCAGCTTGAGGGGTAGCAATCAGCCCCAGCATTTT. The V and J genes are TRBV5-6 and TRBJ1-5, with a tentative D call TRBD1 (5 bases). Germline CDR1 SGHDT, CDR2 YYEEEE. The CDR3 is 14 residues long. The ends were cut back, 1 base at V and 0 bases at J, with 5 bases in the middle.